Presented here are 29 T cell receptor beta chains from one specimen sequenced in a study of early T cells in non-severe SARS-CoV-2 infection (dated by TCRdb to the early 2020s). The library came from 5' RACE. Sequencing instrument: NextSeq 500. TCRdb reprocessed the public reads (quality trimming at Q25 with fastp, clone calling with MiXCR) and kept in-frame beta chains. Every CDR3 protein is listed once, alongside the most common genes and DNA of its rows. The sample includes fewer than 85,000 distinct CDR3 sequences, with approximately 10% observed a single time. Of the sample, more than 10% falls within the top ten clones. The source was whole blood, collected at baseline. The receptors come from an adult who was a healthcare worker with PCR-confirmed SARS-CoV-2 infection or an uninfected control (not recorded which).

This CDR3 reads CASSGPQGPTSGANVLTF. The CDR3 DNA is TGTGCCAGCAGTGGCCCACAGGGACCCACCTCTGGGGCCAACGTCCTGACTTTC. The rearrangement uses TRBV28 and TRBJ2-6, with a tentative D call TRBD1 (6 bases). The CDR3 consists of 18 residues. Looked up from germline, CDR1 is MDHEN and CDR2 is SYDVKM. Trimming took 5 bases from V and 0 from J, leaving 17 bases between them.

This clonotype was seen at least ten times. The J gene is TRBJ1-1, the V gene TRBV6-5, with D hard to call. Germline V gives CDR1 MNHEY, CDR2 SVGAGI. V was trimmed by 0 bases and J by 7 bases, leaving 9 bases between them. There are 13 residues in the CDR3. DNA of the CDR3: TGTGCCAGCAGTTACTCGAACAGCCTTGAAGCTTTCTTT. It specifies CASSYSNSLEAFF.

This clonotype occurred many times. The rearrangement joins TRBV4-2 to TRBJ2-7, with D maybe TRBD2 (5 bases). This CDR3 has 16 residues. V lost 4 bases and J lost 0, with 16 bases in between. The V gene's germline CDR1 is LGHNA and CDR2 YNFKEQ. The CDR3 DNA reads TGTGCCAGCAGCCGCCAAGGCGAGGGAAGCTCCTACGAGCAGTACTTC. It translates to CASSRQGEGSSYEQYF.

Here the CDR3 DNA reads TGCGCCAGCAGCCAAGCGTCGGGACAAGGGGAAAAACTGTTTTTT. This encodes CASSQASGQGEKLFF. The genes are TRBV4-1 and TRBJ1-4; D is perhaps TRBD1 (6 bases). Trimming shortened V by 1 base and J by 8 bases, and 14 bases separated the two germline ends. Germline V lookup: CDR1 MGHRA, CDR2 YSYEKL. The CDR3 has 15 residues.

This chain joins TRBV29-1 and TRBJ1-3; D is undetermined. The germline V and J ends were trimmed by 4 bases and 0 bases, with 10 bases remaining between them. Germline-derived CDR1 and CDR2 are SQVTM and ANQGSEA. This CDR3 has 14 amino acids. In DNA, the CDR3 is TGCAGCGTTGCCGGGAGCGGCTCTGGAAACACCATATATTTT. Amino acids: CSVAGSGSGNTIYF.

This clonotype was counted ten times or more. The chain couples TRBV12-3 or TRBV12-4 to TRBJ1-2; unclear D gene. Trimming pared 6 bases from V and 6 bases from J, leaving 14 bases between. This CDR3 region has 13 residues. The CDR3 protein is CASSIQMTNGYTF. The CDR3 region has the DNA TGTGCCAGCAGCATTCAGATGACAAATGGCTACACCTTC.

This clonotype was seen at least ten times. This chain joins TRBV29-1 and TRBJ1-1; no firm D call. The V gene lost 6 bases and the J gene lost 1 base, with 18 bases spanning the gap. CDR1 and CDR2 from the germline V gene are SQVTM and ANQGSEA. The CDR3 contains 15 residues. The CDR3 bases are TGCAGCGTCGGGCAGGCAAGGCGTTCGAACACTGAAGCTTTCTTT. The encoded protein is CSVGQARRSNTEAFF.

In its sample, this clonotype was seen many times. V is TRBV29-1 and J is TRBJ1-1, with D possibly matching TRBD1 (5 bases). V dropped 5 bases and J dropped 0 bases, with 13 bases sitting between them. Germline V gives CDR1 SQVTM, CDR2 ANQGSEA. The CDR3 runs to 14 residues. This CDR3 reads CSVRAGTLNTEAFF. The CDR3 coding sequence is TGCAGCGTTCGAGCCGGGACGCTGAACACTGAAGCTTTCTTT. Complete variable domain (other parts from reference TRBV29-1 and TRBJ1-1): SAVISQKPSRDICQRGTSLTIQCQVDSQVTMMFWYRQQPGQSLTLIATANQGSEATYESGFVIDKFPISRPNLTFSTLTVSNMSPEDSSIYLCSVRAGTLNTEAFFGQGTRLTVV.

The sample holds a few counts of this clonotype. The chain uses TRBV3-1 and TRBJ2-7; TRBD1 aligns across 8 bases. Trimming at V came to 5 bases and at J to 2 bases, leaving 8 bases not matched to a gene. Germline V gene data show CDR1 as LGHDT and CDR2 as YNNKEL (reference sequence). This CDR3 has 15 amino acids. The CDR3 reads CASSTLQGVAYEQYF. DNA for the CDR3: TGTGCCAGCAGCACGTTACAGGGGGTGGCCTACGAGCAGTACTTC.

This clonotype was detected ten times or more. V usage is TRBV28 and J usage is TRBJ2-1, with TRBD2 matching over 8 bases. This CDR3 contains 14 residues. V was pared by 2 bases and J by 9 bases, with 6 bases of the junction left unmatched. CDR1 and CDR2 (germline): MDHEN, SYDVKM. The CDR3 sequence is CASSLIAGRSEQFF. Written as DNA, the CDR3 is TGTGCCAGCAGTTTAATAGCGGGGAGGAGTGAGCAGTTCTTC.

Many counts were recorded for this clonotype. The chain links TRBV11-2 to TRBJ2-1; D gene ambiguous. The V and J ends lost 3 bases and 9 bases respectively, with 12 bases between them. This CDR3 comprises 13 residues. Germline V gene lookup returns CDR1 SGHAT and CDR2 FQNNGV. In nucleotides, the CDR3 is TGTGCCAGCAGCTTCGGGTTTGGCGGTGAGCAGTTCTTC. Translation gives CASSFGFGGEQFF.

This clonotype was detected ten times or more. The chain combines TRBV5-6 with TRBJ2-1, with D tentatively TRBD1 or TRBD2 (5 bases each). CDR1 and CDR2 from the germline V gene are SGHDT and YYEEEE. Trimming cost V 2 bases and J 4 bases, with 13 bases left between them. The CDR3 is made up of 15 amino acids. CDR3: CASSFDLGEYNEQFF. Written as DNA, the CDR3 is TGTGCCAGCAGCTTTGACCTGGGGGAATACAATGAGCAGTTCTTC.

There are a few counts of this clonotype. The genes are TRBV24-1 and TRBJ1-1; D may be TRBD1 (5 bases). Germline-derived CDR1 and CDR2 are KGHDR and SFDVKD. Deletions cut 8 bases from V and 0 bases from J, with 33 bases between. The CDR3 contains 21 residues. The CDR3 sequence is CATMTNSYPREGVSLNTEAFF. CDR3 DNA sequence: TGTGCCACCATGACTAACAGCTACCCAAGAGAAGGGGTTTCTTTGAACACTGAAGCTTTCTTT.

This chain connects TRBV6-1 to TRBJ1-3; D is ambiguous. Trimming left V 0 bases short and J 4 bases short, with 10 bases between. Per germline, CDR1 MNHNS and CDR2 SASEGT. This CDR3 spans 15 amino acids. The CDR3 reads CASSEAEGSGNTIYF. In DNA, the CDR3 is TGTGCCAGCAGTGAAGCGGAGGGTTCCGGAAACACCATATATTTT.

The chain links TRBV28 to TRBJ2-4; TRBD1 matches 7 bases. CDR3 length: 14 residues. Germline V gene sequence: CDR1 MDHEN, CDR2 SYDVKM. V was clipped by 5 bases and J by 6 bases; unmatched bases: 7. The CDR3 DNA follows: TGTGCCAGCAGTCAGAATTACAGGGGAAACATTCAGTACTTC. Its protein is CASSQNYRGNIQYF. The entire variable domain, with the rest obtained from reference TRBV28 and TRBJ2-4, is as follows: DVKVTQSSRYLVKRTGEKVFLECVQDMDHENMFWYRQDPGLGLRLIYFSYDVKMKEKGDIPEGYSVSREKKERFSLILESASTNQTSMYLCASSQNYRGNIQYFGAGTRLSVL.

This clonotype is judged medium-sized. V is TRBV2 and J is TRBJ1-3, with a possible D match to TRBD1 (6 bases). The germline V gene encodes CDR1 SNHLY and CDR2 FYNNEI. The CDR3 is 17 residues long. V was clipped by 10 bases and J by 0 bases, with 22 bases between them. This chain's CDR3 is CATGTYPDGYSGNTIYF. CDR3 in DNA: TGTGCCACAGGGACATACCCCGACGGCTACTCTGGAAACACCATATATTTT.

This clonotype was recorded a few times. The V and J genes are TRBV4-3 and TRBJ2-2, with D tentatively TRBD1 or TRBD2 (5 bases each). Germline V gives CDR1 LGHNA, CDR2 YSLEER. The CDR3 is 17 amino acids. V was clipped by 1 base and J by 4 bases, with 16 bases between them. CDR3 bases: TGCGCCAGCAGCCAAGCCGCCCCGGGGCCGGGCACCGGGGAGCTGTTTTTT. Its translation: CASSQAAPGPGTGELFF.

V gene TRBV11-3 combines with J gene TRBJ2-3; 7 nucleotides align to TRBD1. The CDR3 is 19 residues long. V shed 0 bases, J shed 6 bases, and the junction held 18 bases outside the gene matches. Germline CDR1 reads SGHNT; CDR2 reads YENEEA. CDR3 nucleotides: TGTGCCAGCAGCTTAGATGGGTTCGGGACAGAGGATTCTTTGGATACGCAGTATTTT. Translation: CASSLDGFGTEDSLDTQYF.

The chain joins TRBV20-1 to TRBJ2-7, with 9 bases identical to TRBD1. The CDR3 sequence is 15 residues long. J lost 2 bases, V lost 0 bases, and 5 bases had no gene match. Germline-derived CDR1 and CDR2 are DFQATT and SNEGSKA (reference sequence). CDR3 in amino acids: CSARDGTGRPYEQYF. In DNA form, the CDR3 reads TGCAGTGCTAGAGACGGGACAGGGAGACCCTACGAGCAGTACTTC.

The chain links TRBV4-1 to TRBJ2-7; 12 bases are shared with TRBD2. The CDR3 is 15 residues long. CDR1 and CDR2 from the germline V gene are MGHRA and YSYEKL. V lost 4 bases and J lost 4; bases outside the gene matches: 5. This chain's CDR3 is CASSRTSGDAYEQYF. CDR3 nucleotides: TGCGCCAGCAGCCGGACTAGCGGGGACGCTTACGAGCAGTACTTC.

This clonotype was counted only a few times. V usage is TRBV12-3 or TRBV12-4 and J usage is TRBJ2-1; TRBD2 is a possible D gene (5 bases). Deletions cut 5 bases from V and 6 bases from J, with 20 bases between. This CDR3 contains 16 residues. CDR3 sequence reads: CASSEGPIGVINEQFF. CDR3 DNA sequence: TGTGCCAGCAGTGAAGGCCCCATCGGGGTTATCAATGAGCAGTTCTTC.

The chain employs TRBV29-1 and TRBJ1-4; D remains unclear. The CDR3 is 14 residues long. With 5 bases removed from V and 0 bases from J, the gap between germline ends came to 10 bases. Germline CDR1 SQVTM, CDR2 ANQGSEA. In nucleotides, the CDR3 is TGCAGCGTTCAAGCGAGTACAACTAATGAAAAACTGTTTTTT. Translated: CSVQASTTNEKLFF. Drawing the rest from reference TRBV29-1 and TRBJ1-4, the complete variable domain is SAVISQKPSRDICQRGTSLTIQCQVDSQVTMMFWYRQQPGQSLTLIATANQGSEATYESGFVIDKFPISRPNLTFSTLTVSNMSPEDSSIYLCSVQASTTNEKLFFGSGTQLSVL.

V usage is TRBV6-2 or TRBV6-3 and J usage is TRBJ1-4; the match to TRBD1 covers 7 bases. Germline V gene sequence: CDR1 MNHEY, CDR2 SVGEGT. The CDR3 length is 12 residues. V gave up 6 bases and J gave up 8 bases; unmatched junction bases: 3. The CDR3 protein is CASSGTAEKLFF. The DNA for the CDR3 is TGTGCCAGCAGCGGGACAGCCGAAAAACTGTTTTTT.

The chain has TRBV15 and TRBJ2-3; D is unclear. V lost 0 bases and J 0 bases, leaving 13 bases between the germline ends. The CDR3 loop spans 17 amino acids. CDR1 is LNHNV, CDR2 YYDKDF, per germline (reference sequence). CDR3 region: CATSRDRIWPSTDTQYF. Here the CDR3 DNA reads TGTGCCACCAGCAGAGATCGAATCTGGCCAAGCACAGATACGCAGTATTTT.

The rearrangement joins TRBV6-5 to TRBJ1-5; 9 bases align to TRBD1. The V gene end was trimmed by 10 bases and the J gene end by 2 bases; junction bases not matched to a gene: 3. Germline CDR1 MNHEY, CDR2 SVGAGI. This CDR3 is built from 13 residues. The CDR3 reads CATRDRGNQPQHF. In nucleotides, the CDR3 is TGTGCCACCCGGGACAGGGGCAATCAGCCCCAGCATTTT.

CDR3 in DNA: TGTGCCAGCAGTGTTCGGGGGGGGCTGAATGAGCAGTTCTTC. Translation: CASSVRGGLNEQFF. The chain carries TRBV6-4 and TRBJ2-1; 8 positions agree with TRBD2. The CDR3 contains 14 residues. Per germline, CDR1 MRHNA and CDR2 SNTAGT. J lost 7 bases, V lost 4 bases, and 6 bases had no gene match.

This clonotype has only a few counts. The genes are TRBV3-1 and TRBJ1-1, with 9 bases identical to TRBD1. V trimming: 4 bases; J trimming: 4 bases; junction bases outside the gene matches: 13. CDR1 and CDR2 (germline): LGHDT, YNNKEL (reference sequence). This CDR3 is built from 17 residues. For the CDR3, the DNA is TGTGCCAGCAGCCTTAGCCGGGACAGGGCTGTAGGCACTGAAGCTTTCTTT. This encodes CASSLSRDRAVGTEAFF.

The chain carries TRBV9 and TRBJ2-3; D is possibly TRBD1 (7 bases). Per the germline V gene, CDR1 is SGDLS and CDR2 is YYNGEE. Between the trimmed V and J ends, which lost 5 bases and 0 bases, there was a span of 10 bases. The CDR3 loop spans 14 amino acids. Here the CDR3 reads CASREGASTDTQYF. For the CDR3, the DNA is TGTGCCAGCAGGGAGGGGGCGAGCACAGATACGCAGTATTTT.

This clonotype was found a few times. The chain has TRBV11-2 and TRBJ2-7; D perhaps matches TRBD1 (5 bases). This CDR3 region has 14 residues. CDR1 is SGHAT and CDR2 is FQNNGV in the germline V gene. V lost 2 bases and J 2 bases, leaving 10 bases between the germline ends. The CDR3 bases are TGTGCCAGCAGCTTATCGGCAGGGACCTACGAGCAGTACTTC. Amino acids: CASSLSAGTYEQYF.